The 27 T cell receptor beta chains below all came from one sample that was sequenced in a study of identical twins' blood T cells. TCRdb reprocessed the 5' RACE reads via MiXCR and lists one record per CDR3 protein. The sample shows 300,000 to 400,000 distinct CDR3 sequences, around 30% of them seen only once. The sequenced sample consisted of PBMCs. The receptors stem from a woman aged 18-50 years in good health.

The chain recombines TRBV7-9 with TRBJ1-1; a weak D match, TRBD1 (6 bases). V dropped 1 base and J dropped 6 bases, with 15 bases sitting between them. The CDR3 is 15 residues long. Looked up from germline, CDR1 is SEHNR and CDR2 is FQNEAQ (reference sequence). The chain's CDR3 is CASSLVGWGLAEAFF. The CDR3 DNA sequence: TGTGCCAGCAGCTTAGTTGGGTGGGGGCTCGCTGAAGCTTTCTTT.

This clonotype came up many times. This chain joins TRBV10-3 and TRBJ2-3; D is undetermined. Germline V lookup: CDR1 ENHRY, CDR2 SYGVKD. The CDR3 runs to 15 residues. The ends were cut back, 4 bases at V and 8 bases at J, with 19 bases in the middle. The CDR3 loop is CAISGTPLWWSTQYF. CDR3 coding DNA: TGTGCCATCAGTGGAACACCCCTCTGGTGGAGTACGCAGTATTTT.

Remarks on this clonotype: One end of the junction varies from germline; a read error may be responsible. The gene calls are TRBV12-3 or TRBV12-4 and TRBJ1-1; D unclear. The CDR3 runs to 11 residues. The CDR3 is CTSILNTEAFF. The CDR3 coding sequence is TGTACCAGCATTTTGAACACTGAAGCTTTCTTT.

V is TRBV5-1 and J is TRBJ1-1; 12 positions agree with TRBD1. The germline V gene encodes CDR1 SGHRS and CDR2 YFSETQ. After removal of 4 bases from V and 8 bases from J, the junction contained 6 bases not matched to a gene. CDR3 length equals 14 residues. CDR3 amino acids: CASSQGQGAAEAFF. In DNA, the CDR3 is TGCGCCAGCAGCCAGGGACAGGGGGCAGCGGAAGCTTTCTTT.

This clonotype has at least ten counts. The genes are TRBV11-2 and TRBJ1-2; D is ambiguous. CDR1 and CDR2 (germline): SGHAT, FQNNGV. V was cut by 3 bases and J by 1 base, with 15 bases left in between. This CDR3 is 16 amino acids long. The CDR3 sequence: CASSLSLLESNYGYTF. The CDR3 nucleotides are TGTGCCAGCAGCTTGTCTCTTCTGGAGAGTAACTATGGCTACACCTTC. Looking up the rest from reference TRBV11-2 and TRBJ1-2 gives the full variable domain: EAGVAQSPRYKIIEKRQSVAFWCNPISGHATLYWYQQILGQGPKLLIQFQNNGVVDDSQLPKDRFSAERLKGVDSTLKIQPAKLEDSAVYLCASSLSLLESNYGYTFGSGTRLTVV.

This clonotype has just a few counts. CDR3 in DNA: TGCGCCAGCAGCGCGAACGGACGCACAGATACGCAGTATTTT. Its protein product is CASSANGRTDTQYF. The V call is TRBV5-1, the J call TRBJ2-3, with D unresolved. Trimming pared 4 bases from V and 1 base from J, leaving 10 bases between. Germline values: CDR1 SGHRS, CDR2 YFSETQ. The CDR3 is 14 residues long.

Ten or more counts support this clonotype. The gene calls are TRBV20-1 and TRBJ1-1; 8 bases are shared with TRBD1. The CDR3 totals 14 residues. The trim removed 4 bases at V and 1 base at J, leaving 5 bases unmatched. CDR1 is DFQATT, CDR2 SNEGSKA, per germline (reference sequence). The CDR3 loop is CSATGGAGNTEAFF. DNA for the CDR3: TGCAGTGCTACAGGGGGCGCGGGGAACACTGAAGCTTTCTTT.

The chain combines TRBV20-1 with TRBJ2-2, with D hard to call. Germline V gene sequence: CDR1 DFQATT, CDR2 SNEGSKA (reference sequence). The CDR3 totals 12 residues. Trimming pared 6 bases from V and 6 bases from J, leaving 11 bases between. As DNA, the CDR3 is TGCAGTGCCAGCTTTTTGGCCGGGGAGCTGTTTTTT. Translated, it gives CSASFLAGELFF.

This clonotype was observed a few times. J is TRBJ1-3 and V is TRBV7-2; D remains unclear. V shed 3 bases and J shed 3 bases, with 6 bases lying between them. Germline-derived CDR1 and CDR2 are SGHTA and FQGNSA. This CDR3 comprises 13 residues. For the CDR3, the DNA is TGTGCCAGCAGCTTGGCCCGTGGAAACACCATATATTTT. Translation: CASSLARGNTIYF.

The CDR3 region is CASGLEDNTEAFF. DNA of the CDR3: TGTGCTAGTGGTTTGGAGGACAACACTGAAGCTTTCTTT. The V gene is TRBV12-5, the J gene TRBJ1-1, with unresolved D. Trimming pared 1 base from V and 2 bases from J, leaving 5 bases between. The CDR3 extends over 13 amino acids. CDR1 LGHNT and CDR2 FRNRAP come from the germline V gene. Using reference TRBV12-5 and TRBJ1-1 for the parts outside the CDR3, the full variable domain is DARVTQTPRHKVTEMGQEVTMRCQPILGHNTVFWYRQTMMQGLELLAYFRNRAPLDDSGMPKDRFSAEMPDATLATLKIQPSEPRDSAVYFCASGLEDNTEAFFGQGTRLTVV.

This clonotype was detected a few times. The chain recombines TRBV11-2 with TRBJ2-7; D is unclear. From germline, CDR1 is SGHAT and CDR2 FQNNGV. This CDR3 is 15 amino acids long. Trimming stripped 5 bases from V and 5 bases from J, with 19 bases between. CDR3 amino acids: CASSPPKGGFHEQYF. In nucleotides, the CDR3 is TGTGCCAGCAGCCCCCCAAAGGGTGGTTTCCACGAGCAGTACTTC.

In this sample, this clonotype turned up many times. The CDR3 region is CASSPGRAGNTEAFF. In nucleotides, the CDR3 is TGTGCCAGCAGTCCGGGTCGGGCAGGGAACACTGAAGCTTTCTTT. The V gene is TRBV6-5, the J gene TRBJ1-1; D remains ambiguous. Germline CDR1 and CDR2: MNHEY and SVGAGI. This CDR3 is 15 amino acids long. V lost 5 bases, J lost 1 base, and 14 bases lay in between.

The V gene is TRBV6-5, the J gene TRBJ2-2; D not certain. The CDR3 spans 13 residues. Trimming shortened V by 5 bases and J by 5 bases, and 9 bases separated the two germline ends. CDR1 and CDR2 from the germline V gene are MNHEY and SVGAGI. CDR3 amino acids: CASSLPLTGELFF. The CDR3 DNA sequence: TGTGCCAGCAGTCTTCCCTTGACCGGGGAGCTGTTTTTT.

This clonotype showed up just a few times. The chain employs TRBV27 and TRBJ2-7; D is unclear. Trimming took off 5 bases at V and 0 bases at J, with 23 bases between the two ends. The CDR3 totals 18 residues. CDR1 is MNHEY, CDR2 SMNVEV, per germline (reference sequence). As DNA, the CDR3 is TGTGCCAGCAGTCTATTTCCCCCCTCGAAAGAAGTCTCCTACGAGCAGTACTTC. It specifies CASSLFPPSKEVSYEQYF.

Written as DNA, the CDR3 is TGTGCCTGGAGTGCAGGGCGAGACACAGATACGCAGTATTTT. Its protein is CAWSAGRDTDTQYF. The rearrangement joins TRBV30 to TRBJ2-3; D is perhaps TRBD1 (5 bases). The CDR3 is 14 amino acids. Germline CDR1 GTSNPN, CDR2 SVGIG (reference sequence). The germline V and J ends were trimmed by 1 base and 2 bases, with 10 bases remaining between them.

This clonotype turned up a few times. The genes are TRBV5-1 and TRBJ1-6; the D is unclear. Germline V CDR1 and CDR2: SGHRS, YFSETQ. V was clipped by 1 base and J by 10 bases, with 15 bases between them. This CDR3 is built from 15 residues. For the CDR3, the DNA is TGCGCCAGCAGCTTGACGTACGCAGTCGGCTCACCCCTCCACTTT. Translation gives CASSLTYAVGSPLHF.

This sequence joins TRBV12-3 or TRBV12-4 and TRBJ2-1; D gene ambiguous. The V end lost 6 bases, the J end lost 0 bases, and 12 bases lay between the germline ends. The CDR3 contains 15 residues. The CDR3 DNA sequence: TGTGCCAGCAGCCAGCCCTTCAGCTCCTACAATGAGCAGTTCTTC. Encoded protein: CASSQPFSSYNEQFF.

This clonotype showed up just a few times. V usage is TRBV7-2 and J usage is TRBJ1-5, with a possible D match to TRBD1 (5 bases). This CDR3 is built from 15 residues. Trimming removed 3 bases from V and 7 bases from J, with 16 bases in between. CDR1 and CDR2 (germline): SGHTA, FQGNSA. Here the CDR3 reads CASSFSGTSGQPQHF. CDR3 nucleotides: TGTGCCAGCAGCTTCTCAGGGACCTCGGGGCAGCCCCAGCATTTT.

V and J are TRBV5-5 and TRBJ2-7; D is perhaps TRBD2 (6 bases). Trimming took 6 bases from V and 3 from J, leaving 13 bases between them. The germline V gene encodes CDR1 SGHKS and CDR2 YYEKEE (reference sequence). The CDR3 has 13 amino acids. In DNA form, the CDR3 reads TGTGCCAGCACCGGGGCGGGGATCTACGAGCAGTACTTC. This translates into CASTGAGIYEQYF.

This clonotype has more than one count but fewer than ten. The rearrangement joins TRBV7-8 to TRBJ1-5; D uncertain. The germline CDR1 and CDR2 sequences are SGHVS and FQNEAQ. The CDR3 loop spans 14 amino acids. The V end lost 11 bases, the J end lost 1 base, and 15 bases lay between the germline ends. CDR3 loop: CAGSPLGSNQPQHF. CDR3 coding DNA: TGTGCCGGTTCTCCCCTAGGGAGCAATCAGCCCCAGCATTTT.

This clonotype occurred a few times. This chain links TRBV20-1 with TRBJ1-1; no clear D. The CDR3 loop spans 8 amino acids. The germline CDR1 and CDR2 sequences are DFQATT and SNEGSKA (reference sequence). V was cut by 6 bases and J by 12 bases, with 8 bases left in between. The CDR3 coding sequence is TGCAGTGCATTGGAATCTTTCTTT. Amino acid sequence: CSALESFF.

This clonotype was seen only a few times. The chain links TRBV29-1 to TRBJ2-1; 11 positions match TRBD2. V gave up 6 bases and J gave up 0 bases; unmatched junction bases: 4. CDR3 size: 15 residues. Germline V gene data show CDR1 as SQVTM and CDR2 as ANQGSEA. The CDR3 here is CSVQGLADSYNEQFF. The CDR3 bases are TGCAGCGTCCAGGGACTAGCGGACTCCTACAATGAGCAGTTCTTC.

This clonotype was observed a few times. The rearrangement links TRBV19 to TRBJ1-1; weak D call: TRBD1 (5 bases). The CDR3 contains 15 residues. Trimming left V 4 bases short and J 0 bases short, with 12 bases between. The germline CDR1 and CDR2 sequences are LNHDA and SQIVND (reference sequence). The CDR3 DNA is TGTGCCAGTAGTAATTGGGGCAGGGTGAACACTGAAGCTTTCTTT. The encoded protein is CASSNWGRVNTEAFF. Filled out from reference TRBV19 and TRBJ1-1, the complete variable domain reads DGGITQSPKYLFRKEGQNVTLSCEQNLNHDAMYWYRQDPGQGLRLIYYSQIVNDFQKGDIAEGYSVSREKKESFPLTVTSAQKNPTAFYLCASSNWGRVNTEAFFGQGTRLTVV.

This clonotype was detected a few times. This rearrangement joins TRBV12-3 or TRBV12-4 to TRBJ1-5, with a weak D call TRBD1 (6 bases). The CDR3 has 15 residues. V was pared by 7 bases and J by 5 bases, with 18 bases between. This CDR3 is CASTRGLQQDQPQHF. The CDR3 bases are TGTGCCAGCACACGGGGGCTCCAGCAGGATCAGCCCCAGCATTTT.

The chain combines TRBV11-3 with TRBJ2-5; D unresolved. This CDR3 spans 13 amino acids. The V gene lost 5 bases and the J gene lost 4 bases, with 11 bases spanning the gap. Germline V gene data show CDR1 as SGHNT and CDR2 as YENEEA. The CDR3 loop is CASSLIIGETQYF. The CDR3 DNA is TGTGCCAGCAGCCTGATCATAGGAGAGACCCAGTACTTC.

The V and J genes are TRBV15 and TRBJ1-2; 7 bases align to TRBD1. Per germline, CDR1 LNHNV and CDR2 YYDKDF (reference sequence). V shed 0 bases and J 7 bases; nucleotides not matched to a gene: 11. This CDR3 contains 16 residues. The CDR3 DNA is TGTGCCACCAGCAGAGATTGGGGGCGGACAGGAACTGGCTACACCTTC. Its protein is CATSRDWGRTGTGYTF.

The CDR3: CASSLGGTETQYF. CDR3 nucleotide sequence: TGTGCCAGCAGCTTAGGGGGTACGGAGACCCAGTACTTC. The gene calls are TRBV7-9 and TRBJ2-5, with D uncertain. CDR3 size: 13 residues. V was pared by 1 base and J by 5 bases, with 8 bases between. Germline-derived CDR1 and CDR2 are SEHNR and FQNEAQ (reference sequence).